The present T cell receptor beta chain was sequenced within a study of T-cell reconstitution after alpha-beta-depleted transplantation in children. This clonotype was detected a few times. The antigen remains undetermined. Regarding the study as a whole: Expanded graft clones numbering several hundred reportedly gave rise to alpha-beta T cells about two months after transplant.

Unique molecular identifiers were used to barcode this TCRbeta library. TCRdb processed the PCR reads anew with MiXCR; each CDR3 protein has one entry. The table records about 280,000 distinct CDR3 sequences, about 9.9% of them present only once. The CDR3 is 13 residues long. Between the trimmed V and J ends, which lost 6 bases and 2 bases, there was a span of 12 bases. The germline CDR1 and CDR2 sequences are SQVTM and ANQGSEA. The gene calls are TRBV29-1 and TRBJ2-3, with unresolved D. Sample: peripheral blood, taken 180 days after TCRalphabeta/CD19-depleted stem cell transplant. This clonotype was obtained from a male patient between 2 and 9 years old who had a stem cell transplant for chronic granulomatous disease, so the T cells may come from the graft donor. The CDR3 sequence: CSVATRLTDTQYF. The CDR3 DNA is TGCAGCGTCGCGACCCGACTCACAGATACGCAGTATTTT.